This T cell receptor beta chain was captured by sequencing in a study of cytotoxic CD8 clonotypes in ibrutinib-treated CLL. Profiling relied on immunoSEQ multiplex PCR, and the TCRdb table lists in-frame clones only, not all of them. Seen here are over 40,000 clones, approximately 82% observed once, and the top ten hold roughly 22%. This CDR3 is built from 16 residues. The germline CDR1 and CDR2 sequences are SGHVS and FQNEAQ. Trimming left V 5 bases short and J 6 bases short, with 22 bases between. The receptor's source is a human donor with chronic lymphocytic leukemia. The starting material was PBMCs, obtained after 24 months of ibrutinib treatment. The chain has TRBV7-8 and TRBJ1-1; D remains ambiguous. The DNA for the CDR3 is TGTGCCAGCAGCCCCCTAAAGGCCCTCGGAACGGCTGAAGCTTTCTTT. This gives the protein CASSPLKALGTAEAFF.